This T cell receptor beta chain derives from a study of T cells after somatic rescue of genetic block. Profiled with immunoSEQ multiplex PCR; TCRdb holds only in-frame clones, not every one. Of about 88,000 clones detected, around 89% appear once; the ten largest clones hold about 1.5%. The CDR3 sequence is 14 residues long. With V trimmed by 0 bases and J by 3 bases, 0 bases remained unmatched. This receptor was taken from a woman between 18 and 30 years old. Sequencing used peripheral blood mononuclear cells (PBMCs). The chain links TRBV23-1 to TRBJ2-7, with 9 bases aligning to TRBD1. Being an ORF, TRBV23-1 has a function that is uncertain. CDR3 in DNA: TGCGCCAGCAGTCAATCGGGACAGGGCTACGAGCAGTACTTC. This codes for CASSQSGQGYEQYF.